This entry features one T cell receptor (beta chain) sequence. The CDR3 covers 18 residues. V was cut by 0 bases and J by 4 bases, with 19 bases left in between. Per germline, CDR1 MGHRA and CDR2 YSYEKL. The entry originates in a study of blood T cell repertoires in COVID-19. Looking at the study overall: Sites in the United States, Italy and Spain provided acute and convalescent COVID-19 samples.

Generated by immunoSEQ multiplex PCR, the TCRdb table keeps only in-frame clones and is missing some. Of about 170,000 clones in the sample, roughly 84% were seen once. The sequenced sample was peripheral blood. The sequence was obtained from a human donor with acute or convalescent COVID-19. The donor label of this sample is uncertain. The chain carries TRBV4-1 and TRBJ1-3; tentative D call: TRBD1 (5 bases). CDR3 in amino acids: CASSQDRGGGANGNTIYF. DNA of the CDR3: TGCGCCAGCAGCCAAGATCGGGGGGGAGGGGCTAACGGAAACACCATATATTTT.